Included here is one TCR beta chain sequence, with context. The antigen is unknown. The data belong to a study of beta chain features in type 1 diabetes. Study results and limitations: VDJ junctions sequenced from type 1 diabetes patients showed fewer insertions and more deletions.

Expressed TCRB transcripts were sequenced because the entire RNA isolate underwent reverse transcription. Generated by immunoSEQ multiplex PCR, the TCRdb table keeps only in-frame clones and is missing some. The table shows about 130,000 clones, with around a tenth occurring only once. The CDR3 spans 11 residues. Germline assignment: CDR1 WNHNN and CDR2 SYGVQD (reference sequence). V lost 4 bases, J lost 4 bases, and 5 bases lay in between. Source material: central memory CD4+ T cells from blood. The chain carries TRBV10-1 and TRBJ2-7, with D maybe TRBD2 (5 bases). The clonotype was recovered from a man aged 18-30 years in good health. CDR3 nucleotides: TGCGCCAGCAGTGCGGGGTACGAGCAGTACTTC. Translation: CASSAGYEQYF.